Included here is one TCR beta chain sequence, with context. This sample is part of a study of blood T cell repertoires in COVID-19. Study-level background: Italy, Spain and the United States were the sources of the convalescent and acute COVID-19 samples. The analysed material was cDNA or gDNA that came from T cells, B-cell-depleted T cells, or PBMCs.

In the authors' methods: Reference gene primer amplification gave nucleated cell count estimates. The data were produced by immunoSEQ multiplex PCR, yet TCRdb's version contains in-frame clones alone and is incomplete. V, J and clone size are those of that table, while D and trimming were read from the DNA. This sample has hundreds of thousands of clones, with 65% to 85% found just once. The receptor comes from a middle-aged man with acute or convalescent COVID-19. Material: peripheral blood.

The CDR3 protein is CASSQPGGEQYF. The CDR3 bases are TGCGCCAGCAGCCAGCCCGGGGGGGAGCAGTACTTC. The V gene is TRBV5-1, the J gene TRBJ2-7; 7 bases match TRBD2. The V and J ends lost 4 bases and 7 bases, in that order; junction bases with no gene match: 5. CDR1 is SGHRS and CDR2 is YFSETQ in the germline V gene. The CDR3 consists of 12 residues.